The entry that follows covers one T cell receptor (beta chain) sequence. Its antigen is undetermined. The data derive from a study of T-cell reconstitution after alpha-beta-depleted transplantation in children. Study-level points and caveats: The study reportedly traced alpha-beta T cells about two months after transplant to several hundred expanded graft clones.

This CDR3 has 15 amino acids. The germline V and J ends were trimmed by 0 bases and 5 bases, with 14 bases remaining between them. The germline CDR1 and CDR2 sequences are MNHEY and SVGAGI. As it was prepared, the TCRbeta library received unique molecular identifiers. Via MiXCR, TCRdb re-called the PCR reads, giving one row per CDR3 protein. The sample carries 700,000 to 950,000 distinct CDR3 sequences, roughly 15% recorded once. This material consisted of PBMCs, mostly from graft donor cells, taken 360 days after TCRalphabeta/CD19-depleted stem cell transplant. This clonotype was sampled from a male patient between 5 and 17 years old who had a stem cell transplant for acute lymphoblastic leukemia, so the T cells may come from the graft donor. V gene TRBV6-5 combines with J gene TRBJ2-7; D possibly corresponds to TRBD2 (6 bases). The CDR3 reads CASSYSPHSGDEQYF. In DNA form, the CDR3 reads TGTGCCAGCAGTTACTCTCCTCATTCGGGGGACGAGCAGTACTTC.